This TCR beta chain was found in a study of blood T cell repertoires in COVID-19. The assay was immunoSEQ multiplex PCR, and TCRdb's table has in-frame clones only and misses some. The sample contains 130,000 to 150,000 clones, approximately 85% of which appear only once. Trimming removed 0 bases from V and 6 bases from J, with 9 bases in between. CDR1 and CDR2 (germline): SGHNT, YYREEE (reference sequence). The CDR3 length is 14 residues. The chain combines TRBV5-4 with TRBJ1-4, with D uncertain. Specimen: peripheral blood. The sequence came from a woman aged 55-69 years with COVID-19, enrolled during active disease. As DNA, the CDR3 is TGTGCCAGCAGCTTGGAACAGTGGGATGAAAAACTGTTTTTT. Translating gives CASSLEQWDEKLFF.